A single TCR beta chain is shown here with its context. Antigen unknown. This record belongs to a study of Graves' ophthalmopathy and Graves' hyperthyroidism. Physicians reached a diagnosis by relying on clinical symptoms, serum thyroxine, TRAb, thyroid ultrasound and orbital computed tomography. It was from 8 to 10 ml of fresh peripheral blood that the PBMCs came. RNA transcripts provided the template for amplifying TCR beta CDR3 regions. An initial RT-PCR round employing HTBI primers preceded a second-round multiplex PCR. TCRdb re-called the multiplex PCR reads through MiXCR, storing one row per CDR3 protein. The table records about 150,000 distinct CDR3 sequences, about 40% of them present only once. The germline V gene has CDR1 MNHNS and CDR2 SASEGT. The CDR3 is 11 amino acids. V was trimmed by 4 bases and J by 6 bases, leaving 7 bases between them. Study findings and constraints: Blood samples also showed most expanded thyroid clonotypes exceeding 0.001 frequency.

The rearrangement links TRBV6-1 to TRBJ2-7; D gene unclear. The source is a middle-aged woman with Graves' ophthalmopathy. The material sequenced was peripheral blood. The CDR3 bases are TGTGCCAGCAGTGTCCCTGGCGAGCAGTACTTC. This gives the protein CASSVPGEQYF.